The 21 T cell receptor beta chains reported below all come from one sample, sequenced in a study of blood T cells in healthy people across ages. The second PCR ran about 7 to 12 cycles with a sample-barcoded 5' primer and J-beta primers. TCRdb re-derived calls from the 5' RACE reads in MiXCR, one entry per CDR3 protein. This sample has hundreds of thousands of distinct CDR3 sequences, with around 49% found just once. The sample comprised blood. All receptors derive from a woman in her fifties or sixties in good health.

The V and J genes are TRBV4-2 and TRBJ1-5; D is uncertain. V shed 0 bases and J shed 0 bases, with 6 bases lying between them. Germline lookup yields CDR1 LGHNA and CDR2 YNFKEQ. The CDR3 length is 15 residues. CDR3 region: CASSQDDNSNQPQHF. In DNA form, the CDR3 reads TGTGCCAGCAGCCAAGACGACAATAGCAATCAGCCCCAGCATTTT.

As concerns this clonotype: Relative to the germline gene, one junction end is altered; a read error may explain this. V usage is TRBV7-9 and J usage is TRBJ2-7, with TRBD2 identical over 8 bases. Germline CDR1 and CDR2: SEHNR and FQNEAQ (reference sequence). The CDR3 loop spans 14 amino acids. Here the CDR3 reads CASNLAGTTYEQYF. CDR3 in DNA: TGTGCCAGCAACTTAGCGGGGACAACCTACGAGCAGTACTTC.

The rearrangement joins TRBV10-3 to TRBJ1-3, with D possibly matching TRBD1 (6 bases). This CDR3 region has 14 residues. Germline V gene data show CDR1 as ENHRY and CDR2 as SYGVKD. V was clipped by 8 bases and J by 0 bases, with 11 bases between them. CDR3 bases: TGTGCCATCGGGAGGACAGACTCTGGAAACACCATATATTTT. Amino acids: CAIGRTDSGNTIYF.

The genes are TRBV5-1 and TRBJ2-1, with D unclear. V lost 2 bases to trimming and J lost 4 bases, with 13 bases between them. The V gene's germline CDR1 is SGHRS and CDR2 YFSETQ. This CDR3 contains 15 residues. The CDR3 DNA reads TGCGCCAGCAGCTTCGACCCGGGTGGGTACAATGAGCAGTTCTTC. Residues: CASSFDPGGYNEQFF. Filled out from reference TRBV5-1 and TRBJ2-1, the complete variable domain reads KAGVTQTPRYLIKTRGQQVTLSCSPISGHRSVSWYQQTPGQGLQFLFEYFSETQRNKGNFPGRFSGRQFSNSRSEMNVSTLELGDSALYLCASSFDPGGYNEQFFGPGTRLTVL.

The rearrangement uses TRBV7-2 and TRBJ2-1; D call uncertain. Trimming shortened V by 2 bases and J by 4 bases, and 9 bases separated the two germline ends. The CDR3 is 14 residues long. Germline V lookup: CDR1 SGHTA, CDR2 FQGNSA. The CDR3 nucleotides are TGTGCCAGCAGCTTACTTTCCGGGTACAATGAGCAGTTCTTC. Its translation is CASSLLSGYNEQFF.

The V gene is TRBV10-3, the J gene TRBJ2-5, with a possible D match to TRBD1 (6 bases). This CDR3 spans 14 amino acids. Deletions cut 2 bases from V and 1 base from J, with 8 bases between. Germline V gives CDR1 ENHRY, CDR2 SYGVKD. CDR3 in DNA: TGTGCCATCAGTGAGGGCAGGGGCCAAGAGACCCAGTACTTC. Translation gives CAISEGRGQETQYF.

This clonotype was seen more than once but under ten times. The genes are TRBV5-6 and TRBJ2-1; D is unclear. Trimming cost V 0 bases and J 5 bases, with 6 bases left between them. The CDR3 consists of 13 residues. Germline V gene lookup returns CDR1 SGHDT and CDR2 YYEEEE. CDR3: CASSLGANNEQFF. The CDR3 coding sequence is TGTGCCAGCAGCTTGGGAGCTAACAATGAGCAGTTCTTC.

This clonotype was detected once. The V gene is TRBV7-2, the J gene TRBJ2-3; D may be TRBD2 (5 bases). This CDR3 is 17 amino acids long. V lost 5 bases, J lost 1 base, and 19 bases lay in between. CDR1 and CDR2 (germline): SGHTA, FQGNSA. CDR3 DNA: TGTGCCAGCAGCCCCCGCGGTACTAGTTACGGCACAGATACGCAGTATTTT. Its protein is CASSPRGTSYGTDTQYF.

This clonotype has just a few counts. An end of the junction differs from the germline gene, which may be a read error. This chain links TRBV5-1 with TRBJ2-4; D might be TRBD2 (6 bases). This CDR3 region has 12 residues. Per the germline V gene, CDR1 is SGHRS and CDR2 is YFSETQ. The CDR3 DNA reads TGTGCCAGCAGCTTAGACGGGGGTACCCAGTACTTC. It yields the protein CASSLDGGTQYF. The variable domain in full, completed from reference TRBV5-1 and TRBJ2-4, reads KAGVTQTPRYLIKTRGQQVTLSCSPISGHRSVSWYQQTPGQGLQFLFEYFSETQRNKGNFPGRFSGRQFSNSRSEMNVSTLELGDSALYLCASSLDGGTQYFGAGTRLSVL.

The J gene is TRBJ1-1, the V gene TRBV7-9; no clear D gene. This CDR3 has 13 amino acids. The germline CDR1 and CDR2 sequences are SEHNR and FQNEAQ (reference sequence). Trimming cost V 1 base and J 9 bases, with 12 bases left between them. CDR3 in DNA: TGTGCCAGCAGCTTAGAGGAGAGATCCAAAGCTTTCTTT. Amino acid sequence: CASSLEERSKAFF.

The chain employs TRBV15 and TRBJ2-7, with TRBD2 identical over 7 bases. CDR1 and CDR2 from the germline V gene are LNHNV and YYDKDF (reference sequence). CDR3 length: 15 amino acids. After removal of 1 base from V and 4 bases from J, the junction contained 7 bases not matched to a gene. Here the CDR3 reads CATSRAAGREYEQYF. As DNA, the CDR3 is TGTGCCACCAGCAGAGCGGCAGGGAGGGAGTACGAGCAGTACTTC.

V is TRBV4-2 and J is TRBJ1-2, with D unclear. Trimming cost V 1 base and J 5 bases, with 8 bases left between them. The germline gives CDR1 LGHNA, CDR2 YNFKEQ. CDR3 length: 13 residues. CDR3 DNA: TGTGCCAGCAGCCAAGTCGGGGTGTATGGCTACACCTTC. Protein: CASSQVGVYGYTF.

This CDR3 reads CASSVLGTYEQYF. Written as DNA, the CDR3 is TGCGCCAGCAGCGTCCTTGGGACCTACGAGCAGTACTTC. The V call is TRBV5-1, the J call TRBJ2-7, with unresolved D. CDR1 is SGHRS, CDR2 YFSETQ, per germline. V gave up 4 bases and J gave up 2 bases, with 10 bases separating them. CDR3 length: 13 amino acids.

This rearrangement joins TRBV20-1 to TRBJ2-1; no clear D. Germline V gene sequence: CDR1 DFQATT, CDR2 SNEGSKA (reference sequence). This CDR3 is 12 amino acids long. Trimming shortened V by 3 bases and J by 6 bases, and 9 bases separated the two germline ends. CDR3 in amino acids: CSASLYLNEQFF. CDR3 in DNA: TGCAGTGCTAGTCTTTACCTCAATGAGCAGTTCTTC.

This clonotype was observed a few times. The chain couples TRBV2 to TRBJ2-5; TRBD2 matches 14 bases. The V and J ends lost 4 bases and 5 bases, in that order; junction bases with no gene match: 3. Germline-derived CDR1 and CDR2 are SNHLY and FYNNEI. This CDR3 has 15 residues. The CDR3 here is CASSAGLAGVETQYF. The CDR3 nucleotides read TGTGCCAGCAGTGCGGGACTAGCGGGAGTGGAGACCCAGTACTTC.

This chain uses TRBV20-1 with TRBJ2-5, with a weak D call TRBD2 (6 bases). Germline V lookup: CDR1 DFQATT, CDR2 SNEGSKA (reference sequence). V was clipped by 0 bases and J by 4 bases, with 12 bases between them. The CDR3 runs 14 residues. Here the CDR3 DNA reads TGCAGTGCTAGAGATTCGCGGGGATCAGAGACCCAGTACTTC. It translates to CSARDSRGSETQYF.

This clonotype has only a few counts. This sequence joins TRBV3-1 and TRBJ2-1; D perhaps matches TRBD2 (6 bases). V was cut by 0 bases and J by 12 bases, with 15 bases left in between. This CDR3 region has 14 residues. Per germline, CDR1 LGHDT and CDR2 YNNKEL (reference sequence). The CDR3 nucleotides are TGTGCCAGCAGCCAAGAAGGGGCTATGACTAGGCAGTTCTTC. Its translation: CASSQEGAMTRQFF.

This sequence joins TRBV20-1 and TRBJ2-5; D may be TRBD1 (6 bases). CDR3 length equals 13 residues. V gave up 5 bases and J gave up 3 bases, with 13 bases separating them. Germline V CDR1 and CDR2: DFQATT, SNEGSKA (reference sequence). The DNA of the CDR3 is TGCAGTGCTTCCCGGACAGTAAAAGAGACCCAGTACTTC. This translates into CSASRTVKETQYF.

The J gene is TRBJ1-2, the V gene TRBV6-4; possibly TRBD1 for D (6 bases). Trimming removed 6 bases from V and 8 bases from J, with 16 bases in between. The CDR3 runs to 13 residues. The germline gives CDR1 MRHNA, CDR2 SNTAGT. Here the CDR3 reads CASSSGVFGGYTF. The DNA for the CDR3 is TGTGCCAGCAGCTCAGGGGTTTTCGGCGGCTACACCTTC.

This clonotype occurred a few times. The chain employs TRBV7-3 and TRBJ2-3; TRBD2 agrees at 11 bases. The trim removed 4 bases at V and 7 bases at J, leaving 10 bases unmatched. This CDR3 is 16 amino acids long. The germline V gene encodes CDR1 SGHTA and CDR2 FQGTGA. The chain's CDR3 is CASSSTSGTGENTQYF. The CDR3 nucleotides read TGTGCCAGCAGCTCGACTAGCGGGACAGGAGAAAATACGCAGTATTTT.

The gene calls are TRBV20-1 and TRBJ1-1, with unresolved D. The CDR3 contains 11 residues. Germline-derived CDR1 and CDR2 are DFQATT and SNEGSKA (reference sequence). Trimming removed 8 bases from V and 2 bases from J, with 9 bases in between. Here the CDR3 DNA reads TGCAGTTCTCTCCAAAACACTGAAGCTTTCTTT. Protein product: CSSLQNTEAFF.